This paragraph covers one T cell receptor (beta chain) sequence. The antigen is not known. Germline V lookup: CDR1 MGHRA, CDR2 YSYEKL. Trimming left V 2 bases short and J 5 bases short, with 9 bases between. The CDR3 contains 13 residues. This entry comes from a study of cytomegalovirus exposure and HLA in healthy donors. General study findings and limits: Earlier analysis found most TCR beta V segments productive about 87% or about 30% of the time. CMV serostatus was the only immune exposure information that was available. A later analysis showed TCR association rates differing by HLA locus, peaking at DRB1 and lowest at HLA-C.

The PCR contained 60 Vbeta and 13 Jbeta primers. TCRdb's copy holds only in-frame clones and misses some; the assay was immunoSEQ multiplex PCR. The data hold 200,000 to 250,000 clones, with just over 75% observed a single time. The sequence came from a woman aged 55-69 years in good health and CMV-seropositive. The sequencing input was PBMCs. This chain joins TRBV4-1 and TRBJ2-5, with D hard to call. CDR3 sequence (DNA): TGCGCCAGCAGCCAACAGGTTCGGGAGACCCAGTACTTC. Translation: CASSQQVRETQYF.